A single sample is the source of the 25 T cell receptor beta chains below, sequenced in a study of PD-L1 blockade in urothelial cancer. Assay used: immunoSEQ multiplex PCR; TCRdb lists only in-frame clones, some missing. The data hold more than 60,000 clones, with around nine tenths observed a single time. Time point of the sample: peripheral blood 6 weeks after treatment start. Sequencing was performed on PBMCs, taken around atezolizumab (anti-PD-L1) treatment. The receptors shown here come from a man aged 55 to 70 with urothelial cancer.

This rearrangement joins TRBV2 to TRBJ2-2; TRBD1 agrees at 7 bases. CDR1 and CDR2 (germline): SNHLY, FYNNEI. J was trimmed by 7 bases and V by 7 bases; bases with no gene match: 6. This CDR3 region has 13 residues. This CDR3 is CASTGQAGGELFF. The DNA for the CDR3 is TGTGCCAGCACCGGACAGGCCGGCGGGGAGCTGTTTTTT.

This chain uses TRBV7-2 with TRBJ2-2, with D uncertain. CDR3 length: 13 residues. CDR1 and CDR2 from the germline V gene are SGHTA and FQGNSA. V was trimmed by 4 bases and J by 5 bases, leaving 8 bases between them. The CDR3 DNA follows: TGTGCCAGCAGCTCGGAGCTAACCGGGGAGCTGTTTTTT. Its protein product is CASSSELTGELFF.

The V and J genes are TRBV4-1 and TRBJ2-5, with D unresolved. CDR3 length: 15 residues. Trimming shortened V by 0 bases and J by 1 base, and 9 bases separated the two germline ends. The V gene's germline CDR1 is MGHRA and CDR2 YSYEKL. CDR3 coding DNA: TGCGCCAGCAGCCAAGATTTTGGGCCCCAAGAGACCCAGTACTTC. Its protein is CASSQDFGPQETQYF.

The chain uses TRBV6-5 and TRBJ1-5; weak D call: TRBD1 (5 bases). The germline V gene encodes CDR1 MNHEY and CDR2 SVGAGI. The CDR3 sequence is 15 residues long. Trimming shortened V by 0 bases and J by 5 bases, and 11 bases separated the two germline ends. The CDR3 region is CASSYSTGDHQPQHF. Written as DNA, the CDR3 is TGTGCCAGCAGTTACTCAACGGGGGATCATCAGCCCCAGCATTTT.

This chain links TRBV30 with TRBJ2-7, with 7 bases identical to TRBD1. The CDR3 consists of 16 residues. The germline CDR1 and CDR2 sequences are GTSNPN and SVGIG (reference sequence). Trimming removed 2 bases from V and 6 bases from J; junction bases left unmatched: 16. CDR3 in DNA: TGTGCCTGGAGTCGAGAATCGACAGGGTTCGGTCGCGAGCAGTACTTC. This sequence encodes CAWSRESTGFGREQYF.

The CDR3 nucleotides are TGTGCCAGCAGCTTGCTCCTAGCGGAAGCGAACACCGGGGAGCTGTTTTTT. Protein product: CASSLLLAEANTGELFF. This chain uses TRBV7-9 with TRBJ2-2; 7 bases map to TRBD2. CDR3 length: 17 amino acids. With 3 bases clipped from V and 0 bases from J, the junction kept 7 bases outside the gene matches. Germline V gene data show CDR1 as SEHNR and CDR2 as FQNEAQ (reference sequence).

This clone is a singleton in its sample. V usage is TRBV18 and J usage is TRBJ1-4, with a weak D call TRBD1 (6 bases). The germline V gene encodes CDR1 KGHSH and CDR2 LQKENI. V gave up 0 bases and J gave up 4 bases, with 9 bases separating them. This CDR3 comprises 15 residues. CDR3 nucleotide sequence: TGTGCCAGCTCACCACCGGACAGCCTTAATGAAAAACTGTTTTTT. Translating gives CASSPPDSLNEKLFF.

V usage is TRBV7-2 and J usage is TRBJ2-5, with 9 bases fitting TRBD1. CDR3 length: 15 residues. The V and J ends lost 5 bases and 2 bases, in that order; junction bases with no gene match: 6. Germline values: CDR1 SGHTA, CDR2 FQGNSA. For the CDR3, the DNA is TGTGCCAGCAGCCACCGGGACAGGGCACAAGAGACCCAGTACTTC. This codes for CASSHRDRAQETQYF.

The rearrangement joins TRBV6-5 to TRBJ2-1, with 9 bases lining up with TRBD2. Germline V lookup: CDR1 MNHEY, CDR2 SVGAGI. The CDR3 has 13 amino acids. J was trimmed by 6 bases and V by 5 bases; bases with no gene match: 2. CDR3 bases: TGTGCCAGCAGTACGACTAGCGGCAATGAGCAGTTCTTC. Translated, it gives CASSTTSGNEQFF.

The rearrangement links TRBV5-1 to TRBJ2-7; TRBD1 matches at 10 bases. V was pared by 4 bases and J by 3 bases, with 7 bases of the junction left unmatched. Germline V gene lookup returns CDR1 SGHRS and CDR2 YFSETQ. The CDR3 is 15 amino acids. DNA of the CDR3: TGCGCCAGCAGCCGCACGGGACAGGGGTTCTACGAGCAGTACTTC. It codes for CASSRTGQGFYEQYF.

V usage is TRBV28 and J usage is TRBJ1-5, with unresolved D. Per the germline V gene, CDR1 is MDHEN and CDR2 is SYDVKM. This CDR3 has 12 amino acids. Trimming took 11 bases from V and 6 from J, leaving 14 bases between them. The CDR3 is CAGGGDRQPQHF. The CDR3 DNA reads as TGTGCCGGTGGCGGGGATCGTCAGCCCCAGCATTTT.

V and J are TRBV2 and TRBJ2-2, with a weak D call TRBD2 (6 bases). The germline CDR1 and CDR2 sequences are SNHLY and FYNNEI. The CDR3 contains 14 residues. The V gene lost 8 bases and the J gene lost 5 bases, with 15 bases spanning the gap. The CDR3 DNA reads as TGTGCCAGCGGCTGGCTCCGGGGGACCGGGGAGCTGTTTTTT. Protein product: CASGWLRGTGELFF.

The chain has TRBV7-8 and TRBJ1-5; no clear D gene. The CDR3 extends over 13 amino acids. With 5 bases removed from V and 9 bases from J, the gap between germline ends came to 14 bases. CDR1 SGHVS and CDR2 FQNEAQ come from the germline V gene. CDR3 residues: CASSPPRGWPQHF. In DNA form, the CDR3 reads TGTGCCAGCAGCCCACCCCGCGGGTGGCCCCAGCATTTT.

The chain employs TRBV27 and TRBJ2-1; 8 positions match TRBD1. The CDR3 spans 14 residues. CDR1 is MNHEY and CDR2 is SMNVEV in the germline V gene (reference sequence). Trimming cost V 5 bases and J 7 bases; bases outside gene matches: 7. The CDR3 loop reads CASSPRTGRNEQFF. The CDR3 DNA is TGTGCCAGCAGTCCTCGGACAGGGCGGAATGAGCAGTTCTTC.

The chain is built from TRBV25-1 and TRBJ2-7; D is uncertain. The germline V gene encodes CDR1 MGHDK and CDR2 SYGVNS. Trimming removed 6 bases from V and 6 bases from J, with 6 bases in between. The CDR3 spans 10 residues. In DNA, the CDR3 is TGTGCCAGCAGAAATCGCGAGCAGTACTTC. It translates to CASRNREQYF.

The V gene is TRBV7-8, the J gene TRBJ2-7; 8 bases fit TRBD1. The CDR3 runs to 15 residues. Germline lookup yields CDR1 SGHVS and CDR2 FQNEAQ. V gave up 3 bases and J gave up 4 bases; unmatched junction bases: 8. The CDR3 loop is CASSFSGQGIYEQYF. The CDR3 coding sequence is TGTGCCAGCAGCTTTTCTGGACAGGGCATTTACGAGCAGTACTTC.

The rearrangement joins TRBV28 to TRBJ2-1; TRBD2 might be the D (6 bases). Trimming cost V 3 bases and J 8 bases, with 14 bases left between them. The germline V gene has CDR1 MDHEN and CDR2 SYDVKM. This CDR3 is 14 amino acids long. As DNA, the CDR3 is TGTGCCAGCAGTTTTCTAGCGCGGCCCCATGAGCAGTTCTTC. It translates to CASSFLARPHEQFF.

The J gene is TRBJ2-5, the V gene TRBV5-8; possible D gene TRBD1, 5 bases. Germline loops: CDR1 SGHTS, CDR2 YDEGEE. V lost 5 bases and J lost 1, with 18 bases in between. The CDR3 spans 16 residues. Written as DNA, the CDR3 is TGTGCCAGCAGACTCTCTTACAGGCTGACCCAAGAGACCCAGTACTTC. This encodes CASRLSYRLTQETQYF.

The chain's CDR3 is CASSLSGLIAGKYF. CDR3 DNA sequence: TGTGCCAGCAGTTTATCGGGCTTGATAGCGGGCAAGTACTTC. The chain recombines TRBV28 with TRBJ2-7; 7 bases agree with TRBD2. V lost 1 base to trimming and J lost 11 bases; unmatched junction nucleotides: 11. CDR3 length: 14 residues. Germline CDR1 and CDR2: MDHEN and SYDVKM.

The chain couples TRBV9 to TRBJ1-1; 10 bases fit TRBD1. Germline V gives CDR1 SGDLS, CDR2 YYNGEE. The V and J ends lost 4 bases and 4 bases, in that order; junction bases with no gene match: 13. CDR3 length equals 17 residues. Here the CDR3 reads CASSPQRGDRGRTEAFF. CDR3 coding DNA: TGTGCCAGCAGCCCTCAGAGGGGGGACAGGGGACGCACTGAAGCTTTCTTT.

The gene calls are TRBV19 and TRBJ1-2, with D possibly matching TRBD1 (6 bases). CDR3 size: 15 residues. Trimming pared 5 bases from V and 3 bases from J, leaving 16 bases between. Germline V gene data show CDR1 as LNHDA and CDR2 as SQIVND (reference sequence). In DNA, the CDR3 is TGTGCCAGTAGTGGTCGAGGGGGTCGGGACTATGGCTACACCTTC. Its translation is CASSGRGGRDYGYTF. Looking up the rest from reference TRBV19 and TRBJ1-2 gives the full variable domain: DGGITQSPKYLFRKEGQNVTLSCEQNLNHDAMYWYRQDPGQGLRLIYYSQIVNDFQKGDIAEGYSVSREKKESFPLTVTSAQKNPTAFYLCASSGRGGRDYGYTFGSGTRLTVV.

The V and J genes are TRBV29-1 and TRBJ2-2; no clear D. The CDR3 runs 14 residues. V was shortened by 3 bases and J by 1 base, with 9 bases between the two germline ends. Germline CDR1 is SQVTM and CDR2 is ANQGSEA. For the CDR3, the DNA is TGCAGCGTTGATGGCGGTATGAACACCGGGGAGCTGTTTTTT. Its translation: CSVDGGMNTGELFF.

There are a few counts of this clone. The CDR3 DNA reads TGTGCCTGGAGGAAGGACAGGGGATACAATGAGCAGTTCTTC. Residues: CAWRKDRGYNEQFF. The gene calls are TRBV30 and TRBJ2-1, with 9 nucleotides matching TRBD1. Per the germline V gene, CDR1 is GTSNPN and CDR2 is SVGIG (reference sequence). V shed 3 bases and J 4 bases; nucleotides not matched to a gene: 4. This CDR3 has 14 amino acids.

V and J are TRBV19 and TRBJ2-2; D ambiguous. V lost 9 bases, J lost 9 bases, and 17 bases lay in between. Germline CDR1 LNHDA, CDR2 SQIVND (reference sequence). The CDR3 has 13 amino acids. CDR3 DNA sequence: TGTGCCAGCAGGTATTTGGGTTCCTGGGAGCTGTTTTTT. Its translation: CASRYLGSWELFF.

This clone has a single count. CDR3 sequence reads: CASSPGTGQAKNIQYF. The CDR3 DNA reads TGTGCCAGTAGTCCAGGGACAGGGCAAGCCAAAAACATTCAGTACTTC. The V gene is TRBV19, the J gene TRBJ2-4; 9 nucleotides line up with TRBD1. V was clipped by 5 bases and J by 0 bases; unmatched bases: 5. The length of the CDR3 is 16 residues. Germline V CDR1 and CDR2: LNHDA, SQIVND (reference sequence).